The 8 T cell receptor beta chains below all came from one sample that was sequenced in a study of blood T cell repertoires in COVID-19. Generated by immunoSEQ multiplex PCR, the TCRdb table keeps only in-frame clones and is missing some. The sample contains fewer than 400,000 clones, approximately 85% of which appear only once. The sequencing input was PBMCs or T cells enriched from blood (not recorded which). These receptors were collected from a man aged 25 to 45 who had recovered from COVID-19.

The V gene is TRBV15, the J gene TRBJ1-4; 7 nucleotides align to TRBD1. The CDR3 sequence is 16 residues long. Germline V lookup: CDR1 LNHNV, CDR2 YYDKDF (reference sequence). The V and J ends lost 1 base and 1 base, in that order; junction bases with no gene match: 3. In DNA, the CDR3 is TGTGCCACCAGCAGAGTAAGGGGGCGAACTAATGAAAAACTGTTTTTT. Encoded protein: CATSRVRGRTNEKLFF.

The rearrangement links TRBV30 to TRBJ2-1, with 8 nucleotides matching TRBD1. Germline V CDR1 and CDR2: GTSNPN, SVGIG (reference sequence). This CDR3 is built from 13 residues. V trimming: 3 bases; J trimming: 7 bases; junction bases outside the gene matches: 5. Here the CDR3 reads CAWRGQGLNEQFF. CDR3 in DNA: TGTGCCTGGAGAGGACAGGGCTTAAATGAGCAGTTCTTC.

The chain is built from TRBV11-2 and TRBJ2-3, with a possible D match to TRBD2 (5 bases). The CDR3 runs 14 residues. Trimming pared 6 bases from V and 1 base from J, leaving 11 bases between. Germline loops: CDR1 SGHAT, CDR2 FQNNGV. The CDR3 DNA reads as TGTGCCAGCAGGGAGGACCTCCGCACAGATACGCAGTATTTT. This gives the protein CASREDLRTDTQYF.

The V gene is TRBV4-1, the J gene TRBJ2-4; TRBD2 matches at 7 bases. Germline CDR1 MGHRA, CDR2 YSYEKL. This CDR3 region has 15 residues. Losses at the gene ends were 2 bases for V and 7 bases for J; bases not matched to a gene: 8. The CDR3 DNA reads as TGCGCCAGCAGCCAATCCGGACTAGGAAGGAACATTCAGTACTTC. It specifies CASSQSGLGRNIQYF.

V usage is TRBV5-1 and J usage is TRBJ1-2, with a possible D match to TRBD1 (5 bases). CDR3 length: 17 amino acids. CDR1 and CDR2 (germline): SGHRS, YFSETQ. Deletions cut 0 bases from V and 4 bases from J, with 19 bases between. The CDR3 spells CASSLGLGQGRAYGYTF. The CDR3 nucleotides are TGCGCCAGCAGCTTGGGGTTAGGACAAGGCCGCGCCTATGGCTACACCTTC.

The CDR3 here is CASSLTGENTEAFF. Written as DNA, the CDR3 is TGTGCCAGCAGTTTGACAGGGGAGAACACTGAAGCTTTCTTT. J is TRBJ1-1 and V is TRBV6-5; TRBD1 matches 8 bases. Trimming removed 4 bases from V and 1 base from J; junction bases left unmatched: 2. CDR1 MNHEY and CDR2 SVGAGI come from the germline V gene. The CDR3 spans 14 residues.

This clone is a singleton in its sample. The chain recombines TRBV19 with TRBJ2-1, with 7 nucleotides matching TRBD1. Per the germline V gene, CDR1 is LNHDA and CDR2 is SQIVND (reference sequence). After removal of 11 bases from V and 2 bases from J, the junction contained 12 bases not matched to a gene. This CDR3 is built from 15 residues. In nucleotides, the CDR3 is TGTGCCTCCGCCCCGACAGGGATTCCCTACAATGAGCAGTTCTTC. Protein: CASAPTGIPYNEQFF.

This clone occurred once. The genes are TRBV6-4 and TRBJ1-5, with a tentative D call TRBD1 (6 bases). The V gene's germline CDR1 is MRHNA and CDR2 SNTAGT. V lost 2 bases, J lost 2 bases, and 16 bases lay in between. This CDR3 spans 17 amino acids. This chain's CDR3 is CASSDTRQTGRNQPQHF. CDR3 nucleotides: TGTGCCAGCAGTGACACACGTCAGACAGGTCGCAATCAGCCCCAGCATTTT.